This entry is about one TCR beta chain. The data are from a study of shared clonotypes between healthy human individuals. Using immunoSEQ multiplex PCR, the repertoire was profiled, and TCRdb retains in-frame clones only, with some absent. In the table there are around 2.5 million clones, 93% of which are singletons. Among the donors, all were Caucasian adults who lived in Nashville, Tennessee. The receptor was derived from a man younger than 35 in good health. Some clones in this sample may be carry-over from other donors' samples. The sequenced sample consisted of naive CD4+ T cells from PBMCs. Subset meaning: CD45RA+ positively selected.

CDR3 sequence reads: CAWRRSYEQYF. The CDR3 nucleotides read TGTGCCTGGAGACGATCGTACGAGCAGTACTTC. The chain recombines TRBV30 with TRBJ2-7; D not resolved. V gave up 3 bases and J gave up 4 bases, with 7 bases separating them. CDR1 is GTSNPN, CDR2 SVGIG, per germline (reference sequence). The CDR3 has 11 residues.